This T cell receptor (beta chain) was sequenced in a study of blood T cell repertoires in COVID-19. Trimming took 10 bases from V and 0 from J, leaving 10 bases between them. CDR3 length: 12 amino acids. Germline V gene data show CDR1 as MNHEY and CDR2 as SVGAGI. The table lists this clone with a few counts. Profiling relied on immunoSEQ multiplex PCR, and the TCRdb table lists in-frame clones only, not all of them. The sample records about 190,000 clones, approximately 84% being singletons. The material sequenced was PBMCs or T cells enriched from blood (not recorded which). The chain carries TRBV6-5 and TRBJ2-7; TRBD1 might be the D (5 bases). The source is a woman aged 30 to 39 who had recovered from COVID-19. CDR3 region: CATVGHSYEQYF. The CDR3, as DNA: TGTGCCACAGTGGGGCACTCCTACGAGCAGTACTTC.